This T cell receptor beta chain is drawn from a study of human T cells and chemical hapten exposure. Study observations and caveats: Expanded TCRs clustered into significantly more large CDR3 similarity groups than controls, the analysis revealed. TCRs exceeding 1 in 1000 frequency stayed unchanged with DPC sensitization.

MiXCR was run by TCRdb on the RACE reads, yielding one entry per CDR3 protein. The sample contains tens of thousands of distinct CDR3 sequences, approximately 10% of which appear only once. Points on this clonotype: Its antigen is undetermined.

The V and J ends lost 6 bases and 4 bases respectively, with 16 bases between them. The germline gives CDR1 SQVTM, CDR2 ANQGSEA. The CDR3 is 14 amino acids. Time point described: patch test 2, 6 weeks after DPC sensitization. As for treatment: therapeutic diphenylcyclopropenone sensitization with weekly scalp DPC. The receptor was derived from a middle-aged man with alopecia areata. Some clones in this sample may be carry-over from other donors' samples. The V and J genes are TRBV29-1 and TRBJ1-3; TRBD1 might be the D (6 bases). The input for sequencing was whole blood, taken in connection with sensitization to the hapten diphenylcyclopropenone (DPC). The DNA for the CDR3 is TGCAGCGTGGCGGGACACCAGGGAGGAAACACCATATATTTT. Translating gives CSVAGHQGGNTIYF.